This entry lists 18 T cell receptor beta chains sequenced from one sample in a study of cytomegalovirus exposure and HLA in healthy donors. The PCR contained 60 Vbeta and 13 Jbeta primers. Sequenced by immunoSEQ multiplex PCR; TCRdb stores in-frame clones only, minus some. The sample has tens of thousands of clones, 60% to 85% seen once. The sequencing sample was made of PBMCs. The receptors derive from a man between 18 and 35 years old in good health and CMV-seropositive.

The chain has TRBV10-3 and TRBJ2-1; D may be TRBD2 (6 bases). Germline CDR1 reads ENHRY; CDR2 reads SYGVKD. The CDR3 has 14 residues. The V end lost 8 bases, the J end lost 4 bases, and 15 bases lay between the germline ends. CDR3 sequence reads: CAIWEAGLYNEQFF. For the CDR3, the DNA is TGTGCCATCTGGGAGGCTGGTCTTTACAATGAGCAGTTCTTC.

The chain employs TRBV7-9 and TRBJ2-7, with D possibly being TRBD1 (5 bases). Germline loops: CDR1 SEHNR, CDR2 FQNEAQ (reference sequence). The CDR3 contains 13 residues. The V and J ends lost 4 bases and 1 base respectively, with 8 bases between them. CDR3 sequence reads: CASSSSGSYEQYF. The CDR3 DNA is TGTGCCAGCAGCTCCTCAGGGTCCTACGAGCAGTACTTC.

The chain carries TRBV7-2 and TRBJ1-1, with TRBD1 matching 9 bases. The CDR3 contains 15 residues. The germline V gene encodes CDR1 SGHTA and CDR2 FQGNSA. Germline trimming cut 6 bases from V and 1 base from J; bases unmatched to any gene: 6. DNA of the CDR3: TGTGCCAGCAGAATAACAGGGGGCCCGAACACTGAAGCTTTCTTT. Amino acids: CASRITGGPNTEAFF.

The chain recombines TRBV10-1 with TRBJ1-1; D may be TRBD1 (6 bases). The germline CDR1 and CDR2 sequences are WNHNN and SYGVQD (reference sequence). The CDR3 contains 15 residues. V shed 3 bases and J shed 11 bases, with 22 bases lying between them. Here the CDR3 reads CASSEGEQGDSEAFF. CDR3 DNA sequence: TGCGCCAGCAGTGAAGGTGAACAGGGCGATTCGGAGGCTTTCTTT.

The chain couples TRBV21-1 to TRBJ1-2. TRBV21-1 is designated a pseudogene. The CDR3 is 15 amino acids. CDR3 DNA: TGTGCCAGCAGCAAGAGGGCAGCCTCCAACTATGGCTACACCTTC. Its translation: CASSKRAASNYGYTF.

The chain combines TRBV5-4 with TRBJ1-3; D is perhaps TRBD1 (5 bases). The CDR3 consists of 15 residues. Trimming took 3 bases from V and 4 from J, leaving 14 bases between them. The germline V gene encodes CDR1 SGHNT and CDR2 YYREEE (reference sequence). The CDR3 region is CASSSSWGSGNTIYF. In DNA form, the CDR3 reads TGTGCCAGCAGCTCGAGTTGGGGCTCCGGAAACACCATATATTTT. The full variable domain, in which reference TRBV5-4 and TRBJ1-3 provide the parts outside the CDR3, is ETGVTQSPTHLIKTRGQQVTLRCSSQSGHNTVSWYQQALGQGPQFIFQYYREEENGRGNFPPRFSGLQFPNYSSELNVNALELDDSALYLCASSSSWGSGNTIYFGEGSWLTVV.

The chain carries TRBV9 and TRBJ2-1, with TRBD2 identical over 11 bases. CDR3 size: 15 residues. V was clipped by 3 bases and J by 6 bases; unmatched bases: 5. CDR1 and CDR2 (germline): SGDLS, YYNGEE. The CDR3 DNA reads TGTGCCAGCAGCGCTACTAGCGGGAGTGTCAATGAGCAGTTCTTC. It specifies CASSATSGSVNEQFF.

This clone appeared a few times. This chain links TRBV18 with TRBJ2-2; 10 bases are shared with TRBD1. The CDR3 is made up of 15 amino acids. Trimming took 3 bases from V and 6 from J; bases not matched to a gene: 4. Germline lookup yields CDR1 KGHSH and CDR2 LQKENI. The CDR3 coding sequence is TGTGCCAGCTCACCGGGACAGGGGATTGCCGGGGAGCTGTTTTTT. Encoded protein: CASSPGQGIAGELFF.

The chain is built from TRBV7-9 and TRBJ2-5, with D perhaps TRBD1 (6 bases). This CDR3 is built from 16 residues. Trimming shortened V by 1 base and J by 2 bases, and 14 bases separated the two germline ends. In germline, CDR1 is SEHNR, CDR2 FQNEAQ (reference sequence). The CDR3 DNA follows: TGTGCCAGCAGCTTAGATCTGGGGGCAGGGCAAGAGACCCAGTACTTC. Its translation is CASSLDLGAGQETQYF.

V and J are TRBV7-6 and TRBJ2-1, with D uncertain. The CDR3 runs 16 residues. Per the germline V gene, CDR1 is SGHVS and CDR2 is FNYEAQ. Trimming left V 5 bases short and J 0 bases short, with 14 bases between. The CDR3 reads CASSAQVSTSYNEQFF. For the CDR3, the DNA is TGTGCCAGCAGCGCGCAGGTCTCTACCTCCTACAATGAGCAGTTCTTC.

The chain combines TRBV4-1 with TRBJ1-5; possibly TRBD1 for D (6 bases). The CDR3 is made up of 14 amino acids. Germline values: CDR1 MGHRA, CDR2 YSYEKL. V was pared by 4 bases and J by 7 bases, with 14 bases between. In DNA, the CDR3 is TGCGCCAGCAGCCTTACAGGGTTAAGCCAGCCCCAGCATTTT. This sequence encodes CASSLTGLSQPQHF.

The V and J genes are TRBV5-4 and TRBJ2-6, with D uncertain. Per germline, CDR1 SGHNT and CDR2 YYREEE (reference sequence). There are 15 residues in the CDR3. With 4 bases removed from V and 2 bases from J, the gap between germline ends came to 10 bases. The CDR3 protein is CASSQTKPGANVLTF. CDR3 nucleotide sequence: TGTGCCAGCAGCCAGACAAAGCCTGGGGCCAACGTCCTGACTTTC.

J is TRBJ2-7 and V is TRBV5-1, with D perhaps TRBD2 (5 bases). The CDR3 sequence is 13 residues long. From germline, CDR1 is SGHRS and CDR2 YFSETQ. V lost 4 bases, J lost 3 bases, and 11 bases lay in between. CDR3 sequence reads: CASSLTGIYEQYF. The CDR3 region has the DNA TGCGCCAGCAGCCTGACCGGGATCTACGAGCAGTACTTC. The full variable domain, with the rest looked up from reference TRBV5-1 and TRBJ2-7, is KAGVTQTPRYLIKTRGQQVTLSCSPISGHRSVSWYQQTPGQGLQFLFEYFSETQRNKGNFPGRFSGRQFSNSRSEMNVSTLELGDSALYLCASSLTGIYEQYFGPGTRLTVT.

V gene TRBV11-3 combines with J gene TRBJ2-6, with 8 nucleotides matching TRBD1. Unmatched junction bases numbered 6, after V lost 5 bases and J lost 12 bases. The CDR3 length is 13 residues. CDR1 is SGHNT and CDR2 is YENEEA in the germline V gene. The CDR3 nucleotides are TGTGCCAGCAGCGGCCGGGACAGGTCCGTCCTGACTTTC. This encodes CASSGRDRSVLTF.

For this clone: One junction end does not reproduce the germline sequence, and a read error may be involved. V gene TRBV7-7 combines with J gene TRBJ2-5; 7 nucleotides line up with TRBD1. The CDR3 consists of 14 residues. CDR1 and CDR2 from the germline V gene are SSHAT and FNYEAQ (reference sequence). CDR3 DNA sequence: TGTGCTAGCAGCGGAACAGGGGTTGGAGAGACCCAGTACTTC. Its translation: CASSGTGVGETQYF.

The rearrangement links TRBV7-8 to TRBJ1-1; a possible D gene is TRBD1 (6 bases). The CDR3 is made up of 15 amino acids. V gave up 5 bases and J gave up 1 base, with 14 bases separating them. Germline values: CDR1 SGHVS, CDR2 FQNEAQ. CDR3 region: CASSPKMTGNTEAFF. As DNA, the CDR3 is TGTGCCAGCAGCCCGAAAATGACAGGGAACACTGAAGCTTTCTTT.

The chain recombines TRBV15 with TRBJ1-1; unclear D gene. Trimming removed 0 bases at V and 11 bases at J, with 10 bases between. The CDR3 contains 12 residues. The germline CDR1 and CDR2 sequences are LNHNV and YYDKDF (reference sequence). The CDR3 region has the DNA TGTGCCACCAGCAGAGATCACGACGGGGCTTTCTTT. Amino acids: CATSRDHDGAFF. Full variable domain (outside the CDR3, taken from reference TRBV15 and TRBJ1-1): DAMVIQNPRYQVTQFGKPVTLSCSQTLNHNVMYWYQQKSSQAPKLLFHYYDKDFNNEADTPDNFQSRRPNTSFCFLDIRSPGLGDTAMYLCATSRDHDGAFFGQGTRLTVV.

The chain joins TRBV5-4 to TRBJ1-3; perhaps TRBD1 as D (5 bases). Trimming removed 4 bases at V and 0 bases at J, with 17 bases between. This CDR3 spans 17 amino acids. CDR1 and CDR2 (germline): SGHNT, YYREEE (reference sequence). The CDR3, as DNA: TGTGCCAGCAGCATAACCGGGCGGGGCGTCTCTGGAAACACCATATATTTT. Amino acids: CASSITGRGVSGNTIYF.